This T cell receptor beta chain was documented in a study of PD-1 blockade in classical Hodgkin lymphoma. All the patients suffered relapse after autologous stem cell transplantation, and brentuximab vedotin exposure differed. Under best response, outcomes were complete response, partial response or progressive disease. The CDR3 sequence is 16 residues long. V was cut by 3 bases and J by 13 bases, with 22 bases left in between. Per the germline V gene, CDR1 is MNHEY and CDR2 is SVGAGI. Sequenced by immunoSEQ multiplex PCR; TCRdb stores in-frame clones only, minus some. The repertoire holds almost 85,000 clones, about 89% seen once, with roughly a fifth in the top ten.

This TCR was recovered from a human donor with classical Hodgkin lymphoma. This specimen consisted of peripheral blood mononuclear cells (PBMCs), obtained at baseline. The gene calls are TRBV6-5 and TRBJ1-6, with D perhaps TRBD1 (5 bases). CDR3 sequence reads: CASSYRWRGEGYPLHF. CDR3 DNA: TGTGCCAGCAGTTATAGATGGCGGGGGGAAGGATACCCCCTCCACTTT.